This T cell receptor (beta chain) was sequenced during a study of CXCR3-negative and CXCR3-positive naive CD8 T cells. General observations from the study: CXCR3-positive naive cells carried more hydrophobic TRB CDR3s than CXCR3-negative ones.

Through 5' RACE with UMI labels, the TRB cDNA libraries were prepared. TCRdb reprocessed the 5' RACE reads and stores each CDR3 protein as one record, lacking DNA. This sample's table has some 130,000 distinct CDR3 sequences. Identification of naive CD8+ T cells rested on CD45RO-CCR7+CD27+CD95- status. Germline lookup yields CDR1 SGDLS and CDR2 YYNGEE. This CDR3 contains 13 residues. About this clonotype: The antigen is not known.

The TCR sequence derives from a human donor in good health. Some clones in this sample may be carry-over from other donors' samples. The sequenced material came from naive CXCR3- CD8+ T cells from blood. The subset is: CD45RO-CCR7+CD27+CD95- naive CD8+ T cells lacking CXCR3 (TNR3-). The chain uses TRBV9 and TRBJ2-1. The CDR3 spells CASSVAAGGEEFF.